This T cell receptor beta chain was profiled in a study of blood T cell repertoires in COVID-19. Study context: The United States, Italy and Spain supplied acute and convalescent COVID-19 samples. T cells, B-cell-depleted T cells, or PBMCs provided the cDNA or gDNA that served as material.

As originally analysed: Amplifying reference gene primers gave estimates of nucleated cell counts. Generated by immunoSEQ multiplex PCR, the TCRdb table keeps only in-frame clones and is missing some. The V and J calls and clone size were taken over from that table, and D and trimming were inferred from the DNA. This table has about 240,000 clones, less than 90% appearing once. Germline assignment: CDR1 SQVTM and CDR2 ANQGSEA. The V gene end was trimmed by 7 bases and the J gene end by 1 base; junction bases not matched to a gene: 5. This CDR3 comprises 13 residues. Material for sequencing was peripheral blood. The chain is built from TRBV29-1 and TRBJ2-7; 9 bases are shared with TRBD1. The sequence was collected from a man aged 60-69 years with acute or convalescent COVID-19. The CDR3 nucleotides read TGCAGCGGGAAACAGGGGGCGTCCTACGAGCAGTACTTC. This translates into CSGKQGASYEQYF.